The 23 T cell receptor beta chains listed next were all sequenced from one sample in a study of T cells in women clearing cervical HPV infection. Clones were sequenced by immunoSEQ multiplex PCR, and TCRdb holds only the in-frame ones, with some missing. The sample includes around 31,000 clones. Sequenced: blood buffy coat. These receptors were obtained from a woman between 18 and 70 years old with a cervical HPV16 infection that either progressed to CIN3+ or cleared (not recorded which).

As concerns this clone: Read sequence stops 3 residues before the CDR3 end, and the germline J gene provides the missing end. The chain combines TRBV19 with TRBJ1-2, with no clear D. Germline assignment: CDR1 LNHDA and CDR2 SQIVND (reference sequence). The CDR3 has 14 residues. The CDR3 DNA, read in part, is TGTGCCAGTAGTCAGCGGAATACCTACAATGAC. It yields the protein CASSQRNTYND. The whole CDR3 protein reads CASSQRNTYNDYTF.

Concerning this clone: The read stops 3 residues short of the end of the CDR3; the missing end is completed from the germline J gene. This chain uses TRBV19 with TRBJ1-2; TRBD1 agrees at 8 bases. Germline lookup yields CDR1 LNHDA and CDR2 SQIVND (reference sequence). This CDR3 is 14 amino acids long. The covered CDR3 bases are TGTGCCAGTAGGAGACAGGGGTCGGCCTACGAC. Encoded protein: CASRRQGSAYD. The entire CDR3 protein is CASRRQGSAYDYTF.

Worth noting for this clone: From the germline J gene comes the end of the CDR3, since the read stops 3 residues before it. The chain combines TRBV19 with TRBJ1-2, with 7 bases that match TRBD1. The V segment lost 10 bases and the J segment 2 bases; nucleotides outside the gene matches: 7. CDR1 and CDR2 from the germline V gene are LNHDA and SQIVND (reference sequence). The CDR3 has 13 amino acids. The CDR3 reads CATGGGGNYGYTF. The CDR3 DNA, read in part, is TGTGCCACTGGAGGGGGCGGGAACTATGGC.

Notes on this clone: Sequencing ends 3 residues short of the CDR3 end; the germline J gene provides the rest. The chain is built from TRBV20-1 and TRBJ2-7; 8 positions match TRBD2. J was trimmed by 0 bases and V by 5 bases; bases with no gene match: 6. Looked up from germline, CDR1 is DFQATT and CDR2 is SNEGSKA (reference sequence). This CDR3 spans 14 amino acids. The CDR3 sequence: CSAQAGDSSYEQYF. The sequenced CDR3 bases are TGCAGTGCTCAAGCGGGAGATAGCTCCTACGAG.

The sequenced CDR3 bases are TGTGCCAGCAGCTTAATGGGCCAGGGCTTAGATGGT. Its translation: CASSLMGQGLDG. The CDR3 reads in full as CASSLMGQGLDGQYF. V usage is TRBV7-2 and J usage is TRBJ2-4; perhaps TRBD1 as D (5 bases). Read coverage stops 3 residues before the CDR3 terminus; the germline J gene supplies the remainder. Germline assignment: CDR1 SGHTA and CDR2 FQGNSA. This CDR3 has 15 residues.

Remarks on this clone: Coverage ceases 3 residues before the CDR3 finishes, and the germline J gene fills in the end. The chain uses TRBV19 and TRBJ1-1, with 7 bases that match TRBD1. Germline CDR1 reads LNHDA; CDR2 reads SQIVND (reference sequence). The V gene end was trimmed by 6 bases and the J gene end by 4 bases; junction bases not matched to a gene: 17. The CDR3 contains 17 residues. Incomplete CDR3 DNA: TGTGCCAGTAGCCCGGACAGGAGAATGCTGAGGGCCACTGAA. This codes for CASSPDRRMLRATE. In full, the CDR3 is CASSPDRRMLRATEAFF.

Notes on this clone: The read ends 3 residues early relative to the CDR3; the germline J gene fills the gap. This chain connects TRBV14 to TRBJ2-7; 9 nucleotides line up with TRBD1. V lost 1 base and J lost 5; bases outside the gene matches: 6. The germline CDR1 and CDR2 sequences are SGHDN and FVKESK. The CDR3 covers 15 residues. CDR3 protein: CASSQGTGVRNEQYF. The covered CDR3 bases are TGTGCCAGCAGCCAAGGGACAGGGGTACGGAACGAG.

The CDR3 is CSPENSLKGYGYTF. The sequenced part of the CDR3 DNA is TGCAGTCCTGAAAACTCTCTAAAGGGCTATGGC. The V gene is TRBV20-1, the J gene TRBJ1-2; D is unclear. The read terminates 3 residues ahead of where the CDR3 ends, so the germline J gene completes it. Per the germline V gene, CDR1 is DFQATT and CDR2 is SNEGSKA (reference sequence). V lost 8 bases and J lost 4, with 20 bases in between. The CDR3 spans 14 residues.

In regard to this clone: The CDR3 goes on 3 residues after the read ends, and that part is filled in from the germline J gene. This rearrangement joins TRBV30 to TRBJ1-1; 9 nucleotides match TRBD1. Germline values: CDR1 GTSNPN, CDR2 SVGIG (reference sequence). There are 18 residues in the CDR3. V lost 2 bases, J lost 1 base, and 14 bases stayed unmatched. The sequenced part of the CDR3 DNA is TGTGCCTGGAGTACGTGGGACAGGGTAGGGGGTACGAACACTGAA. Encoded protein: CAWSTWDRVGGTNTE. In full, the CDR3 reads CAWSTWDRVGGTNTEAFF.

Of note for this clone: The read ends 3 residues before the CDR3 terminus; that terminus is restored from the germline J gene. The J gene is TRBJ1-5, the V gene TRBV6-2 or TRBV6-3; no clear D gene. The V gene's germline CDR1 is MNHEY and CDR2 SVGEGT. V gave up 4 bases and J gave up 6 bases, with 13 bases separating them. The CDR3 runs to 14 residues. CDR3 sequence reads: CASSSQQPGQPQHF. Incomplete CDR3 DNA: TGTGCCAGCAGTTCGCAACAGCCCGGTCAGCCC.

Note on this clone: With the read ending 3 residues before the CDR3 end, the germline J gene is used to fill in that end. This rearrangement joins TRBV5-1 to TRBJ1-2; 7 nucleotides line up with TRBD1. This CDR3 region has 15 residues. The V gene's germline CDR1 is SGHRS and CDR2 YFSETQ. The covered CDR3 bases are TGCGCCAGCAGCACACAGGGGTTTAGCGGGGAGACC. Protein sequence: CASSTQGFSGET. The full CDR3 is CASSTQGFSGETYTF.

Concerning this clone itself: Read coverage stops 3 residues before the CDR3 terminus; the germline J gene supplies the remainder. The chain links TRBV11-2 to TRBJ1-5; D possibly corresponds to TRBD1 (5 bases). The V gene's germline CDR1 is SGHAT and CDR2 FQNNGV. V was shortened by 5 bases and J by 3 bases, with 11 bases between the two germline ends. The length of the CDR3 is 14 residues. CDR3 in amino acids: CASSAGTDNQPQHF. The DNA read from the CDR3 is TGTGCCAGCAGCGCAGGGACTGACAATCAGCCC.

To note about this clone: The observed sequence ends 3 residues before the CDR3 terminus, with the missing tail filled in from the germline J gene. This rearrangement joins TRBV6-2 or TRBV6-3 to TRBJ1-1; D call uncertain. The germline V gene encodes CDR1 MNHEY and CDR2 SVGEGT. Trimming shortened V by 5 bases and J by 4 bases, and 5 bases separated the two germline ends. The CDR3 spans 11 residues. The CDR3 sequence: CASSLSTEAFF. CDR3 bases read: TGTGCCAGCAGTCTCTCCACTGAA.

Remarks on this clone: The CDR3 end lies 3 residues beyond the end of the read and is filled in from the germline J gene. J is TRBJ1-6 and V is TRBV19; TRBD1 is a possible D gene (6 bases). Germline V lookup: CDR1 LNHDA, CDR2 SQIVND (reference sequence). CDR3 length equals 17 residues. The V end lost 5 bases, the J end lost 5 bases, and 19 bases lay between the germline ends. CDR3 protein: CASSPTAIQGNNSPLHF. CDR3 DNA, as far as it was read: TGTGCCAGTAGTCCGACCGCTATACAGGGAAATAATTCACCC.

With respect to this clone: The read falls 3 residues short of the CDR3 end, and the missing part is taken from the germline J gene. V and J are TRBV18 and TRBJ1-1; D remains unclear. Germline CDR1 reads KGHSH; CDR2 reads LQKENI. The CDR3 length is 14 residues. The part of the CDR3 DNA that was read is TGTGCCAGCTCACCGAGTTCAACTAATGAAAAA. Translated: CASSPSSTNEK. The full CDR3 sequence reads CASSPSSTNEKAFF.

Note on this clone: The sequence runs out 3 residues before the end of the CDR3; the remainder is reconstructed from the germline J gene. The chain has TRBV2 and TRBJ2-2; the match to TRBD1 covers 7 bases. Germline CDR1 and CDR2: SNHLY and FYNNEI. CDR3 size: 12 residues. CDR3 bases read: TGTGCCAGCAGTGACCTGACAGGGAAG. Protein: CASSDLTGK. In full, the CDR3 is CASSDLTGKLFF.

Comment on this clone: The CDR3 end lies 3 residues beyond the end of the read and is filled in from the germline J gene. The chain uses TRBV5-1 and TRBJ2-3, with D possibly matching TRBD2 (6 bases). Between the trimmed V and J ends, which lost 1 base and 4 bases, there was a span of 19 bases. This CDR3 spans 17 amino acids. Germline loops: CDR1 SGHRS, CDR2 YFSETQ. CDR3: CASSLNGRNRGADTQYF. CDR3 DNA, as far as it was read: TGCGCCAGCAGCTTGAATGGGAGGAACCGCGGGGCAGATACG.

Note on this clone: The read stops 3 residues short of the end of the CDR3; the missing end is completed from the germline J gene. Other DNA sequences within the sample encode an identical CDR3. The V call is TRBV2, the J call TRBJ1-1; possible D gene TRBD1, 6 bases. The CDR3 consists of 14 residues. V was shortened by 6 bases and J by 5 bases, with 16 bases between the two germline ends. Germline V gene lookup returns CDR1 SNHLY and CDR2 FYNNEI. CDR3 DNA, as far as it was read: TGTGCCAGCAGAGCGGACAGAGGAGGAACTGAA. Encoded protein: CASRADRGGTE. In full, the CDR3 reads CASRADRGGTEAFF.

CDR3 amino acids: CASSLGQIPTEAFF. Partial CDR3 DNA: TGTGCCAGCAGCCTGGGACAGATCCCGACTGAA. This chain joins TRBV5-8 and TRBJ1-1; 7 bases fit TRBD1. The read comes to an end 3 residues before the CDR3 does, leaving the germline J gene to fill in the end. The trim removed 4 bases at V and 5 bases at J, leaving 8 bases unmatched. The CDR3 contains 14 residues. CDR1 is SGHTS, CDR2 YDEGEE, per germline. Drawing the rest from reference TRBV5-8 and TRBJ1-1, the complete variable domain is EAGVTQSPTHLIKTRGQQATLRCSPISGHTSVYWYQQALGLGLQFLLWYDEGEERNRGNFPPRFSGRQFPNYSSELNVNALELEDSALYLCASSLGQIPTEAFFGQGTRLTVV.

For this clone: The read ends 3 residues early relative to the CDR3; the germline J gene fills the gap. This chain connects TRBV5-1 to TRBJ1-1; maybe TRBD1 (6 bases). Between the trimmed V and J ends, which lost 2 bases and 4 bases, there was a span of 15 bases. Germline V gives CDR1 SGHRS, CDR2 YFSETQ. This CDR3 is built from 15 residues. The CDR3 DNA, read in part, is TGCGCCAGCAGCTTATCACAGGGATCGGGCACTGAA. This sequence encodes CASSLSQGSGTE. From start to end, the CDR3 is CASSLSQGSGTEAFF.

As concerns this clone: The read ends 3 residues before the CDR3 terminus; that terminus is restored from the germline J gene. The chain couples TRBV7-8 to TRBJ1-4, with D perhaps matching TRBD1 (5 bases). Germline assignment: CDR1 SGHVS and CDR2 FQNEAQ. The CDR3 spans 14 residues. CDR3 sequence: CASSLEDTSSPLFF. CDR3 DNA, as far as it was read: TGTGCCAGCAGCTTAGAGGACACTTCTTCACCA.

Remarks on this clone: The read ends 3 residues early relative to the CDR3; the germline J gene fills the gap. V and J are TRBV2 and TRBJ2-5, with TRBD2 matching 13 bases. Trimming at V came to 6 bases and at J to 2 bases, leaving 3 bases not matched to a gene. Germline lookup yields CDR1 SNHLY and CDR2 FYNNEI. CDR3 length: 15 amino acids. CDR3 sequence: CASRPGLAGQETQYF. The covered CDR3 bases are TGTGCCAGCAGGCCGGGACTAGCGGGACAAGAGACC. Full variable domain (remainder filled in from reference TRBV2 and TRBJ2-5): EPEVTQTPSHQVTQMGQEVILRCVPISNHLYFYWYRQILGQKVEFLVSFYNNEISEKSEIFDDQFSVERPDGSNFTLKIRSTKLEDSAMYFCASRPGLAGQETQYFGPGTRLLVL.

On this clone itself: The read comes to an end 3 residues before the CDR3 does, leaving the germline J gene to fill in the end. The rearrangement joins TRBV20-1 to TRBJ1-1; D might be TRBD1 (5 bases). This CDR3 region has 15 residues. Between the trimmed V and J ends, which lost 6 bases and 1 base, there was a span of 18 bases. Germline CDR1 reads DFQATT; CDR2 reads SNEGSKA (reference sequence). The sequenced CDR3 bases are TGCAGTGCGAGTACAGGTTTGGTTGGGAACACTGAA. It specifies CSASTGLVGNTE. The complete CDR3 sequence is CSASTGLVGNTEAFF.